The present T cell receptor beta chain was sequenced within a study of cytomegalovirus exposure and HLA in healthy donors. Study-wide context: According to later analysis, the same platform produced the 120 validation and several hundred first-cohort repertoires.

Clones were read by immunoSEQ multiplex PCR, and TCRdb kept only the in-frame ones, dropping some. The sample has approximately 220,000 clones, 80% to 85% seen once. Study findings and constraints: In the approximately 120 validation repertoires, a later analysis found that first-cohort TCR clusters tended to co-occur. TCR sequences were mostly rare, though some public TCRs occurred in many donors.

A note on this clone: Its antigen remains unknown.

The germline gives CDR1 MNHEY, CDR2 SMNVEV (reference sequence). Trimming removed 2 bases from V and 7 bases from J, with 8 bases in between. The CDR3 is 13 residues long. The specimen was PBMCs. This receptor was identified in a woman aged 25 to 45 in good health and CMV-seropositive. The chain uses TRBV27 and TRBJ1-4, with D uncertain. CDR3 coding DNA: TGTGCCAGCAGTTTAGCGGCGCTTGAAAAACTGTTTTTT. Translated: CASSLAALEKLFF.